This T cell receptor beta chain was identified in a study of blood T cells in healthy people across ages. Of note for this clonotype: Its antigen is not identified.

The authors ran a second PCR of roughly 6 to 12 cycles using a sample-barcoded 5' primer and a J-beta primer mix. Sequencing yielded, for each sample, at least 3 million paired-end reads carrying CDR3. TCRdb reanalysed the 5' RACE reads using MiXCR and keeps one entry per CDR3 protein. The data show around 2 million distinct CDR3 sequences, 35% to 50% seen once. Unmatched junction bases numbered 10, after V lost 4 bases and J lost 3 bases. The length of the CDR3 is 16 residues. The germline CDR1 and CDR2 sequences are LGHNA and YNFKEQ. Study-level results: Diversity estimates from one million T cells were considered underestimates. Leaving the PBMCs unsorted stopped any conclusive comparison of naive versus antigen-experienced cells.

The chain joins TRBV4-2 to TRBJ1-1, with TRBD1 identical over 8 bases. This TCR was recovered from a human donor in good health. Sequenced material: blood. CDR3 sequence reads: CASSPQFGQGDTEAFF. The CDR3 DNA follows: TGTGCCAGCAGCCCACAGTTTGGACAGGGAGACACTGAAGCTTTCTTT.